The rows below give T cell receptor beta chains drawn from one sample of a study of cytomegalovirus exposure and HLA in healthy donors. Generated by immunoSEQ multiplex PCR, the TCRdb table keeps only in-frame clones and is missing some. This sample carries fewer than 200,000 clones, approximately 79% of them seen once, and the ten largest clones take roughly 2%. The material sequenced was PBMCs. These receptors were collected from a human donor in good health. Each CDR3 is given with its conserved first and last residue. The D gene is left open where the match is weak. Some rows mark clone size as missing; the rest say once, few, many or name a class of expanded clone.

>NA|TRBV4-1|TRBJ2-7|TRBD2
TGCGCCAGCAGCCAACAACTAGCGGGGGAGAGCTACGAGCAGTACTTC
CASSQQLAGESYEQYF
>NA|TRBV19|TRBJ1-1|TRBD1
TGTGCCAGTGGGGGGACAGGATTCATGAACACTGAAGCTTTCTTT
CASGGTGFMNTEAFF
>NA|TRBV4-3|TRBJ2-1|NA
TGCGCCAGCAGCCAAGAGAGAAATGAGCAGTTCTTC
CASSQERNEQFF
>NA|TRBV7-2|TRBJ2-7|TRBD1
TGTGCCAGCAGCACGCACCAGGGGGCCCTCTTCTACGAGCAGTACTTC
CASSTHQGALFYEQYF
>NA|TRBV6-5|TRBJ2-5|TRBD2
TGTGCCAGCAGTTACGCGGTAGCGGGGGATGAGACCCAGTACTTC
CASSYAVAGDETQYF
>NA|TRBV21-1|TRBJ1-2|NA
TGTGCCAGCAGCGTTACATGGGCAGCCAATAACTATGGCTACACCTTC
CASSVTWAANNYGYTF
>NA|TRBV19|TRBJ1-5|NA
TGTGCCAGTAGTCCACGGGGGTTCAATCAGCCCCAGCATTTT
CASSPRGFNQPQHF
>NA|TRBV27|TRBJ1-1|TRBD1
TGTGCCAGCAGTCCTCAGGGGGCCCTGAACACTGAAGCTTTCTTT
CASSPQGALNTEAFF
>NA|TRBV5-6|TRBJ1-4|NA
TGTGCCAGCAGCTACCAGATAAATGAAAAACTGTTTTTT
CASSYQINEKLFF
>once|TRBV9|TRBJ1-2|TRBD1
TGTGCCAGCAGCGTAGGGACAGGAGCTAACTATGGCTACACCTTC
CASSVGTGANYGYTF
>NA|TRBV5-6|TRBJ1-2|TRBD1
TGTGCCAGCAGCTTGTCCGACAGGGACGGGGGCTACACCTTC
CASSLSDRDGGYTF
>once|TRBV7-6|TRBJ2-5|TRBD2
TGTGCCAGCAGCTTAGTGGGCGGGGGGGCCGCAGAGACCCAGTACTTC
CASSLVGGGAAETQYF
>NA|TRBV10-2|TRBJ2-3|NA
TGCGCCAGCAGTGAGTTTTCTAGCACAGATACGCAGTATTTT
CASSEFSSTDTQYF
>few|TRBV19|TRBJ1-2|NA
TGTGCCAGTAGTCCGTTAACCTATAACTATGGCTACACCTTC
CASSPLTYNYGYTF
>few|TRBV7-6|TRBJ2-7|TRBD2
TGTGCCAGCAGCTTAGATCCAGCGGGGCTATACGAGCAGTACTTC
CASSLDPAGLYEQYF
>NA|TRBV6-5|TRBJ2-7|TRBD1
TGTGCCAGCAGTGCGGACAGGGGGTACGAGCAGTACTTC
CASSADRGYEQYF
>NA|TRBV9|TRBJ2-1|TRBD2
TGTGCCAGCAGCCCGGGACTAGCGGGGGCCTTTTACAATGAGCAGTTCTTC
CASSPGLAGAFYNEQFF
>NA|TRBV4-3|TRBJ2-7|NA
TGCGCCAGCAGCCAAGATCTATCTACGTCAGCGATTTACGAGCAGTACTTC
CASSQDLSTSAIYEQYF
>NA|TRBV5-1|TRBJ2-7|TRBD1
TGCGCCAGCAGCGCCGGGACAGGGAACTACGAGCAGTACTTC
CASSAGTGNYEQYF
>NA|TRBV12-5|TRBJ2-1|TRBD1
TGTGCTAGTGGTTCGGGACAGGGGGCTTACAATGAGCAGTTCTTC
CASGSGQGAYNEQFF
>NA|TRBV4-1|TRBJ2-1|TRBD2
TGCGCCAGCAGCCAAGAGTCACTAGCGGGGGGTTACAATGAGCAGTTCTTC
CASSQESLAGGYNEQFF
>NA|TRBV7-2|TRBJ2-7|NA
TGTGCCAGCAGCTTGCAGAGGGGGGGCTCTTACGAGCAGTACTTC
CASSLQRGGSYEQYF
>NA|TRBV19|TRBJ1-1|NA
TGTGCCAGTAGCGGGTCTATACTTATGAACACTGAAGCTTTCTTT
CASSGSILMNTEAFF
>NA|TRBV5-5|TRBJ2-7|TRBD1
TGTGCCAGCAGCTGGACAGGGGGTACCTACGAGCAGTACTTC
CASSWTGGTYEQYF
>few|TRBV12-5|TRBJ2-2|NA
TGTGCTAGTGGTTTTTGGAGGGCGGACATTGGAACCGGGGAGCTGTTTTTT
CASGFWRADIGTGELFF
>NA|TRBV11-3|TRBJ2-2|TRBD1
TGTGCCAGCAGCTTAGGGTCAGGGGGCTCGACCGGGGAGCTGTTTTTT
CASSLGSGGSTGELFF
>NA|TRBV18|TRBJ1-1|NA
TGTGCCAGCTCACTTACAGGTAACACTGAAGCTTTCTTT
CASSLTGNTEAFF
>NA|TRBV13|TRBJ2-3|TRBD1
TGTGCCAGCAGCTTAGTAAGAGGGACAGGGAGTTTAGATACGCAGTATTTT
CASSLVRGTGSLDTQYF
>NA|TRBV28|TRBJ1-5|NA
TGTGCCAGCACCACGCAGGGCGATCAGCCCCAGCATTTT
CASTTQGDQPQHF
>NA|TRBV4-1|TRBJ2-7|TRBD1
TGCGCCAGCAGCCAGCAGGACAGGGCCCACGAGCAGTACTTC
CASSQQDRAHEQYF
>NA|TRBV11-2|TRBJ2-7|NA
TGTGCCAGCAGCTTAGACAACTCCTATGAGCAGTACTTC
CASSLDNSYEQYF
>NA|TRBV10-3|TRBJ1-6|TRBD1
TGTGCCATCAGGGGGACAGGGGGTTCCTATAATTCACCCCTCCACTTT
CAIRGTGGSYNSPLHF
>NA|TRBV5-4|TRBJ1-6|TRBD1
TGTGCCAGCAGCACGGGACAGGGTGGATTACCCCTCCACTTT
CASSTGQGGLPLHF
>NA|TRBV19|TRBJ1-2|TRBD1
TGTGCCAGTAGTACCGGGACAGTGAACTATGGCTACACCTTC
CASSTGTVNYGYTF
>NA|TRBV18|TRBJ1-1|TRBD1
TGTGCCAGCTCACCCTGGACAGGGGGCGTGAGCACTGAAGCTTTCTTT
CASSPWTGGVSTEAFF
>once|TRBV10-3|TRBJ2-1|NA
TGTGCCATCAGCGAAACTAGCCCATCATACAATGAGCAGTTCTTC
CAISETSPSYNEQFF
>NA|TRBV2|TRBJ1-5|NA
TGTGCCAGCAGACAGTCAGGCCACAATCAGCCCCAGCATTTT
CASRQSGHNQPQHF
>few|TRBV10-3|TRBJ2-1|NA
TGTGCCATCAGTGATCTTGGGGGGGCGTCCTACAATGAGCAGTTCTTC
CAISDLGGASYNEQFF
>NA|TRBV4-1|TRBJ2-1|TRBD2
TGCGCCAGCAGCCAAGGACTAGCGGGGATTAGCTCCTACAATGAGCAGTTCTTC
CASSQGLAGISSYNEQFF
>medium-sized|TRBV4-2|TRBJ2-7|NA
TGTGCCAGCAGCCAAGTACTCGGGGAGACCTACGAGCAGTACTTC
CASSQVLGETYEQYF
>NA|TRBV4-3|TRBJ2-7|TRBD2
TGCGCCAGCAGCCAAGAAATTAGCGGGGGGCTTAACGAGCAGTACTTC
CASSQEISGGLNEQYF
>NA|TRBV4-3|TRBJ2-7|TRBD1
TGCGCCAGCAGCCCCAGACAGGGGGGGGAGCAGTACTTC
CASSPRQGGEQYF
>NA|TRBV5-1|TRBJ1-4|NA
TGCGCCAGCAGCTCTGAGGGTGCAACTAATGAAAAACTGTTTTTT
CASSSEGATNEKLFF
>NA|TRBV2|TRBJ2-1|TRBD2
TGTGCCAGCATAGGGACTAGCCTCCCGGGTGAGCAGTTCTTC
CASIGTSLPGEQFF
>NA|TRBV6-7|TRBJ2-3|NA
TGTGCCTACGGCGGGGTCTGGGATACGCAGTATTTT
CAYGGVWDTQYF
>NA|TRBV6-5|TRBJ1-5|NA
TGTGCCAGCAGTTACTCAGGGGTAGGTCAGCCCCAGCATTTT
CASSYSGVGQPQHF
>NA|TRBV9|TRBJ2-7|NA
TGTGCCAGCAGCCTCACGGGACTCAGCTCCTACGAGCAGTACTTC
CASSLTGLSSYEQYF
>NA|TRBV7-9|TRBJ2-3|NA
TGTGCCAGCAGCTTAGGAGGCGGCGGGGTCGTCACAGATACGCAGTATTTT
CASSLGGGGVVTDTQYF
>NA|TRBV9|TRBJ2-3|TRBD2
TGTGCCAGCAGCGTAGCCGGGGGGGACACAGATACGCAGTATTTT
CASSVAGGDTDTQYF
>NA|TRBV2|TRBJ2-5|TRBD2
TGTGCCAGCAGGGGTCTTAAGCGGGGGGGCCAAGAGACCCAGTACTTC
CASRGLKRGGQETQYF
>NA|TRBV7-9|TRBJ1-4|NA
TGTGCCAGCAGCCCCGTGGGAGGAGGCGGGACAACTAATGAAAAACTGTTTTTT
CASSPVGGGGTTNEKLFF
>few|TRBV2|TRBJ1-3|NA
TGTGCCAGCAGGAGTGGATTGGAACAGCTAGGAAACACCATATATTTT
CASRSGLEQLGNTIYF
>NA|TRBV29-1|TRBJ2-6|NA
TGCAGCGTTGTTAGGACACTTGGCTCTGGGGCCAACGTCCTGACTTTC
CSVVRTLGSGANVLTF
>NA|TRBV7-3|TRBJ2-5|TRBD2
TGTGCCAGCAGCCCCCTCGGGGGGGCCCGGGAGACCCAGTACTTC
CASSPLGGARETQYF
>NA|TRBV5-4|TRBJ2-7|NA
TGTGCCAGCAGTCTTGCAGTTTTGGCGGGCGAGCAGTACTTC
CASSLAVLAGEQYF
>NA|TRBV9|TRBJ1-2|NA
TGTGCCAGCAGCGGGGGGGGCCCTTACTATGGCTACACCTTC
CASSGGGPYYGYTF
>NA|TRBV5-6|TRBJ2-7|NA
TGTGCCAGCAGCTTTCAGGGCCACGAGCAGTACTTC
CASSFQGHEQYF
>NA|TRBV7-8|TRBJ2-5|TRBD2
TGTGCCAGCAGCTCTCCGGGACTAGCGGGGGGGAAAGAGACCCAGTACTTC
CASSSPGLAGGKETQYF
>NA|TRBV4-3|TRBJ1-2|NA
TGCGCCAGCAGCCAAGTTGGGAGGGGCGCCTATGGCTACACCTTC
CASSQVGRGAYGYTF
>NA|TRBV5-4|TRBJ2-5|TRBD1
TGTGCCAGCAGTCCGGGGACAGGGGATTCGGAGACCCAGTACTTC
CASSPGTGDSETQYF